These 19 T cell receptor beta chains originate from one sample sequenced in a study of T cells after posttransplantation cyclophosphamide. TCRdb keeps only in-frame clones here, not all; method: immunoSEQ multiplex PCR. The table has about 47,000 clones, under 95% seen once. Sequenced: PBMCs. Receptors were obtained from a woman under 40 in good health and a related stem cell transplant donor.

The chain combines TRBV5-4 with TRBJ2-2, with D tentatively TRBD2 (5 bases). The V end was cut by 3 bases, the J end by 6 bases, with 9 bases between. Germline V gene lookup returns CDR1 SGHNT and CDR2 YYREEE (reference sequence). There are 13 residues in the CDR3. The CDR3, as DNA: TGTGCCAGCAGCTACGGGAAGCCCGGGGAGCTGTTTTTT. Translation gives CASSYGKPGELFF.

The V gene is TRBV27, the J gene TRBJ2-3; 10 bases are a match to TRBD2. Germline-derived CDR1 and CDR2 are MNHEY and SMNVEV (reference sequence). The CDR3 contains 14 residues. V lost 5 bases to trimming and J lost 4 bases; unmatched junction nucleotides: 3. In nucleotides, the CDR3 is TGTGCCAGCAGTCTAGCGGGGGTGTCAGATACGCAGTATTTT. This sequence encodes CASSLAGVSDTQYF.

The V gene is TRBV9, the J gene TRBJ2-1, with 9 bases identical to TRBD2. Germline lookup yields CDR1 SGDLS and CDR2 YYNGEE. The V gene end was trimmed by 0 bases and the J gene end by 10 bases; junction bases not matched to a gene: 8. CDR3 length: 15 residues. The CDR3 region has the DNA TGTGCCAGCAGCGTAGGGGGTAGCGGGGGCAACGAGCAGTTCTTC. It encodes CASSVGGSGGNEQFF.

This clone was seen more than once but under ten times. CDR3 amino acids: CSANWNTEAFF. The CDR3 DNA reads as TGCAGTGCTAACTGGAACACTGAAGCTTTCTTT. J is TRBJ1-1 and V is TRBV20-1; D uncertain. V lost 4 bases to trimming and J lost 1 base, with 4 bases between them. Germline loops: CDR1 DFQATT, CDR2 SNEGSKA (reference sequence). The length of the CDR3 is 11 residues.

The chain employs TRBV5-4 and TRBJ1-2; 10 positions match TRBD1. V was pared by 0 bases and J by 4 bases, with 6 bases of the junction left unmatched. The CDR3 contains 16 residues. Per the germline V gene, CDR1 is SGHNT and CDR2 is YYREEE (reference sequence). In DNA, the CDR3 is TGTGCCAGCAGCTTGGGAAGACAGGGGGCACGCTATGGCTACACCTTC. This gives the protein CASSLGRQGARYGYTF.

This clone was seen only once. V is TRBV4-3 and J is TRBJ1-4; possible D gene TRBD1, 6 bases. The CDR3 is made up of 16 amino acids. Germline V gives CDR1 LGHNA, CDR2 YSLEER. V was shortened by 0 bases and J by 12 bases, with 20 bases between the two germline ends. The CDR3 DNA reads as TGCGCCAGCAGCCAAGATGCCGGACAGACACGTCGGGAACTGTTTTTT. As protein: CASSQDAGQTRRELFF.

J is TRBJ1-1 and V is TRBV5-1; D remains ambiguous. The CDR3 contains 13 residues. Germline CDR1 reads SGHRS; CDR2 reads YFSETQ. Deletions cut 1 base from V and 6 bases from J, with 10 bases between. The CDR3 region is CASSLRGGPEAFF. CDR3 DNA sequence: TGCGCCAGCAGCTTGCGGGGAGGGCCTGAAGCTTTCTTT.

The J gene is TRBJ2-3, the V gene TRBV5-6; TRBD1 matches 8 bases. The V segment lost 2 bases and the J segment 2 bases; nucleotides outside the gene matches: 4. The CDR3 has 15 residues. Germline V gene lookup returns CDR1 SGHDT and CDR2 YYEEEE. The CDR3, as DNA: TGTGCCAGCAGCTTATTGGACAGGGACACAGATACGCAGTATTTT. Its translation: CASSLLDRDTDTQYF. The full variable domain, its missing parts supplied by reference TRBV5-6 and TRBJ2-3, is DAGVTQSPTHLIKTRGQQVTLRCSPKSGHDTVSWYQQALGQGPQFIFQYYEEEERQRGNFPDRFSGHQFPNYSSELNVNALLLGDSALYLCASSLLDRDTDTQYFGPGTRLTVL.

The CDR3 sequence: CASNPWDRGLGYTF. CDR3 nucleotide sequence: TGTGCCAGCAATCCCTGGGACAGGGGGCTGGGCTACACCTTC. The chain combines TRBV28 with TRBJ1-2; the match to TRBD1 covers 12 bases. V shed 7 bases and J 8 bases; nucleotides not matched to a gene: 8. Per the germline V gene, CDR1 is MDHEN and CDR2 is SYDVKM. The length of the CDR3 is 14 residues.

The V gene is TRBV29-1, the J gene TRBJ1-4; D not resolved. The V end was cut by 7 bases, the J end by 6 bases, with 12 bases between. The CDR3 contains 12 residues. The germline CDR1 and CDR2 sequences are SQVTM and ANQGSEA. The CDR3 loop reads CSGQEVDEKLFF. CDR3 DNA: TGCAGCGGGCAGGAAGTAGATGAAAAACTGTTTTTT. Full variable domain (remainder filled in from reference TRBV29-1 and TRBJ1-4): SAVISQKPSRDICQRGTSLTIQCQVDSQVTMMFWYRQQPGQSLTLIATANQGSEATYESGFVIDKFPISRPNLTFSTLTVSNMSPEDSSIYLCSGQEVDEKLFFGSGTQLSVL.

The chain uses TRBV7-8 and TRBJ2-3; 9 bases are shared with TRBD2. Germline CDR1 SGHVS, CDR2 FQNEAQ. This CDR3 region has 16 residues. V lost 4 bases to trimming and J lost 10 bases; unmatched junction nucleotides: 15. CDR3 nucleotides: TGTGCCAGCAGCTCCGCCGTAGCGGGGGCGCAAATCGCGCAGTATTTT. It codes for CASSSAVAGAQIAQYF.

The chain has TRBV21-1 and TRBJ1-6. TRBV21-1 is tagged as a pseudogene. The CDR3 spans 15 residues. CDR3 DNA sequence: TGTGCCAGCAGCAAAAAGGAGTACCGTAATTCACCCCTCCACTTT. This gives the protein CASSKKEYRNSPLHF.

In its sample, this clone was seen once. The chain employs TRBV15 and TRBJ2-3; the match to TRBD2 covers 8 bases. The germline CDR1 and CDR2 sequences are LNHNV and YYDKDF (reference sequence). There are 18 residues in the CDR3. The ends lost 4 bases at V and 0 bases at J; junction bases unmatched: 12. The CDR3 loop reads CATSKIGGDYPSTDTQYF. CDR3 nucleotides: TGTGCCACCAGCAAAATCGGGGGGGATTACCCTAGCACAGATACGCAGTATTTT.

The gene calls are TRBV29-1 and TRBJ2-7; TRBD1 aligns across 9 bases. Germline CDR1 SQVTM, CDR2 ANQGSEA. The CDR3 extends over 14 amino acids. The V segment lost 4 bases and the J segment 4 bases; nucleotides outside the gene matches: 8. The CDR3 region is CSVVVGQGLYEQYF. CDR3 DNA sequence: TGCAGCGTTGTGGTGGGACAGGGTTTATACGAGCAGTACTTC.

On this clone: Compared with germline, one end of the junction differs, possibly owing to a read error. The chain has TRBV28 and TRBJ1-2; 7 bases match TRBD1. Per the germline V gene, CDR1 is MDHEN and CDR2 is SYDVKM. The CDR3 sequence is 14 residues long. CDR3 nucleotide sequence: TGTGCCAGCAGTCTACAGACGGGACAGTCCAATATCGCCTTC. It encodes CASSLQTGQSNIAF.

This chain links TRBV7-2 with TRBJ2-3; 13 bases line up with TRBD2. Germline CDR1 is SGHTA and CDR2 is FQGNSA. The CDR3 extends over 16 amino acids. Trimming took 0 bases from V and 9 from J; bases not matched to a gene: 6. The chain's CDR3 is CASSLAPGTSGVTQYF. CDR3 in DNA: TGTGCCAGCAGCTTAGCGCCCGGGACTAGCGGGGTAACGCAGTATTTT.

The V gene is TRBV7-2, the J gene TRBJ1-4; maybe TRBD1 (6 bases). The CDR3 consists of 15 residues. Germline loops: CDR1 SGHTA, CDR2 FQGNSA. Trimming took 5 bases from V and 7 from J, leaving 17 bases between them. CDR3 sequence (DNA): TGTGCCAGCAGCAATCGGCCAGGGGTTATTGAAAAACTGTTTTTT. It is translated as CASSNRPGVIEKLFF.

The chain carries TRBV6-4 and TRBJ2-2, with no clear D. The ends were cut back, 4 bases at V and 2 bases at J, with 8 bases in the middle. The CDR3 contains 14 residues. The germline CDR1 and CDR2 sequences are MRHNA and SNTAGT. This chain's CDR3 is CASSANRNTGELFF. The CDR3 region has the DNA TGTGCCAGCAGTGCCAACAGAAACACCGGGGAGCTGTTTTTT.

The rearrangement links TRBV4-1 to TRBJ2-2, with 13 bases lining up with TRBD2. V gave up 4 bases and J gave up 4 bases; unmatched junction bases: 9. Germline values: CDR1 MGHRA, CDR2 YSYEKL. This CDR3 comprises 18 residues. The CDR3 loop is CASSPGLAGTKGTGELFF. The CDR3 bases are TGCGCCAGCAGCCCGGGACTAGCGGGGACAAAGGGCACCGGGGAGCTGTTTTTT.